The source of this TCR beta chain is a study of post-analysis software for immune sequencing data. The overall study: Multiple sclerosis in the patients followed relapsing-remitting, secondary progressive and progressive-relapsing courses. Overall study findings and caveats: F measure grouped same-batch samples tightly together. Roughly 5 TRBV segments occurring more often in patients than controls included TRBV5-6, TRBV5-1 and TRBV20-1. Significantly decreased normalized Chao1 diversity was recorded for multiple sclerosis patients relative to controls.

The V and J ends lost 4 bases and 8 bases, in that order; junction bases with no gene match: 11. This CDR3 spans 16 amino acids. Per the germline V gene, CDR1 is ENHRY and CDR2 is SYGVKD. As concerns this clonotype: Its antigen remains unidentified.

Unique-molecular-identifier-tagged TCR beta cDNA libraries were used. TCRdb redid the calling of the PCR reads with MiXCR, one entry per CDR3 protein. The sample records 600,000 to 700,000 distinct CDR3 sequences, 55% to 60% being singletons. The receptor's source is a girl aged 2 to 10 with multiple sclerosis. V gene TRBV10-3 combines with J gene TRBJ2-1; TRBD2 aligns across 10 bases. Sequenced input: blood. CDR3 region: CAISVRLAGEGHEQFF. The CDR3 DNA follows: TGTGCCATCAGTGTTCGTCTAGCGGGAGAGGGGCATGAGCAGTTCTTC.